Below, 22 T cell receptor beta chains from the same sample are listed, as sequenced in a study of blood T cells in healthy people across ages. A second PCR of about 6 to 11 cycles used a sample-barcoded 5' primer and a J-beta primer mix. TCRdb reanalysed the 5' RACE reads using MiXCR and keeps one entry per CDR3 protein. The sample holds approximately 780,000 distinct CDR3 sequences, roughly 25% seen once. Another study also made use of these data, one on T cells of mothers and their children.

Sequenced material: blood. These receptors were collected from a boy between 10 and 17 years old in good health.

This clonotype was picked up many times. V and J are TRBV2 and TRBJ2-1; TRBD2 matches at 12 bases. The CDR3 spans 15 residues. Germline CDR1 is SNHLY and CDR2 is FYNNEI. The V gene end was trimmed by 5 bases and the J gene end by 6 bases; junction bases not matched to a gene: 5. The CDR3: CASSSTSGGPNEQFF. The CDR3 bases are TGTGCCAGCAGTTCGACTAGCGGGGGACCCAATGAGCAGTTCTTC.

CDR3 region: CASSYGRGQETQYF. The CDR3 DNA is TGTGCCAGCAGTTACGGGAGGGGCCAAGAGACCCAGTACTTC. The chain employs TRBV6-5 and TRBJ2-5; the match to TRBD2 covers 7 bases. Trimming took 2 bases from V and 1 from J; bases not matched to a gene: 1. CDR3 size: 14 residues. Germline loops: CDR1 MNHEY, CDR2 SVGAGI.

This clonotype showed up just a few times. The chain joins TRBV6-1 to TRBJ2-1; D ambiguous. V was clipped by 0 bases and J by 4 bases, with 13 bases between them. This CDR3 is built from 16 residues. Germline V gives CDR1 MNHNS, CDR2 SASEGT. Here the CDR3 DNA reads TGTGCCAGCAGTGAAGCGAGTACAGAACCTTACAATGAGCAGTTCTTC. Encoded protein: CASSEASTEPYNEQFF.

The chain is built from TRBV5-1 and TRBJ1-4, with D tentatively TRBD1 (6 bases). The V end lost 4 bases, the J end lost 2 bases, and 12 bases lay between the germline ends. The germline gives CDR1 SGHRS, CDR2 YFSETQ. The CDR3 runs 15 residues. CDR3: CASSPPGQTNEKLFF. Here the CDR3 DNA reads TGCGCCAGCAGCCCACCCGGACAGACTAATGAAAAACTGTTTTTT. Combining the CDR3 with reference TRBV5-1 and TRBJ1-4 gives the whole variable domain KAGVTQTPRYLIKTRGQQVTLSCSPISGHRSVSWYQQTPGQGLQFLFEYFSETQRNKGNFPGRFSGRQFSNSRSEMNVSTLELGDSALYLCASSPPGQTNEKLFFGSGTQLSVL.

The rearrangement uses TRBV11-2 and TRBJ2-5; no clear D gene. Germline assignment: CDR1 SGHAT and CDR2 FQNNGV. V shed 0 bases and J shed 0 bases, with 11 bases lying between them. The CDR3 runs 16 residues. The CDR3 protein is CASSLDLMKYQETQYF. CDR3 sequence (DNA): TGTGCCAGCAGCTTAGATTTAATGAAGTACCAAGAGACCCAGTACTTC.

The V gene is TRBV20-1, the J gene TRBJ2-7, with D possibly being TRBD1 (5 bases). The DNA matches TRBJ2-1 better at its end, which makes the J call doubtful. The CDR3 runs 13 residues. CDR1 and CDR2 (germline): DFQATT, SNEGSKA (reference sequence). The CDR3 protein is CSAPAGRYNEQFF. CDR3 bases: TGCAGTGCCCCCGCAGGGCGTTACAATGAGCAGTTCTTC.

This clonotype was seen more than once but under ten times. The chain is built from TRBV6-1 and TRBJ1-2, with 7 nucleotides matching TRBD1. Germline V lookup: CDR1 MNHNS, CDR2 SASEGT. This CDR3 has 17 amino acids. After removal of 4 bases from V and 3 bases from J, the junction contained 14 bases not matched to a gene. CDR3 coding DNA: TGTGCCAGCAGTGGCCCACCCGGGACAGCCATTTACTATGGCTACACCTTC. Protein sequence: CASSGPPGTAIYYGYTF.

This clonotype turned up a few times. The V call is TRBV27, the J call TRBJ1-6; tentative D call: TRBD1 (6 bases). V lost 7 bases and J 6 bases, leaving 22 bases between the germline ends. The CDR3 totals 17 residues. Looked up from germline, CDR1 is MNHEY and CDR2 is SMNVEV (reference sequence). CDR3 region: CASTLGAGATGNSPLHF. For the CDR3, the DNA is TGTGCCAGCACCCTGGGGGCAGGGGCCACCGGTAATTCACCCCTCCACTTT.

CDR3 coding DNA: TGTGCCAGCAGCTTAGCTCAGCGGGAAGAGACCCAGTACTTC. Translation: CASSLAQREETQYF. The chain uses TRBV7-8 and TRBJ2-5; maybe TRBD2 (6 bases). The germline CDR1 and CDR2 sequences are SGHVS and FQNEAQ. V gave up 0 bases and J gave up 3 bases, with 8 bases separating them. The CDR3 has 14 amino acids.

The chain carries TRBV7-2 and TRBJ1-3, with D perhaps TRBD1 (5 bases). The CDR3 loop spans 14 amino acids. V lost 1 base to trimming and J lost 10 bases, with 14 bases between them. CDR1 and CDR2 (germline): SGHTA, FQGNSA. CDR3 nucleotide sequence: TGTGCCAGCAGCTTAGTCCCAGGGCTTGGGACCATATATTTT. Protein: CASSLVPGLGTIYF.

The chain has TRBV29-1 and TRBJ2-1; D is ambiguous. CDR1 SQVTM and CDR2 ANQGSEA come from the germline V gene. The V end lost 8 bases, the J end lost 6 bases, and 8 bases lay between the germline ends. This CDR3 contains 10 residues. The CDR3 here is CSTRRNEQFF. The CDR3 DNA reads as TGCAGCACTCGTCGCAATGAGCAGTTCTTC.

The chain carries TRBV21-1 and TRBJ1-4; the table's TRBD1 call for D was not verified on the DNA. TRBV21-1 is shown as a pseudogene. The CDR3 runs to 15 residues. CDR3 amino acids: CASSKDDRPGEKLFF. CDR3 nucleotides: TGTGCCAGCAGCAAAGACGACCGACCAGGGGAAAAACTGTTTTTT.

The chain links TRBV5-5 to TRBJ1-1; D is ambiguous. Between the trimmed V and J ends, which lost 1 base and 6 bases, there was a span of 10 bases. Germline V lookup: CDR1 SGHKS, CDR2 YYEKEE (reference sequence). This CDR3 has 13 residues. This CDR3 is CASSLRSGSEAFF. As DNA, the CDR3 is TGTGCCAGCAGCTTGAGGTCAGGCTCTGAAGCTTTCTTT. The full variable domain, with the rest looked up from reference TRBV5-5 and TRBJ1-1, is DAGVTQSPTHLIKTRGQQVTLRCSPISGHKSVSWYQQVLGQGPQFIFQYYEKEERGRGNFPDRFSARQFPNYSSELNVNALLLGDSALYLCASSLRSGSEAFFGQGTRLTVV.

The genes are TRBV5-1 and TRBJ2-3, with 7 bases fitting TRBD2. CDR1 and CDR2 from the germline V gene are SGHRS and YFSETQ. This CDR3 comprises 15 residues. V trimming: 2 bases; J trimming: 6 bases; junction bases outside the gene matches: 9. The CDR3 DNA reads TGCGCCAGCAGCTTAATTGGGACTACATGGGATACGCAGTATTTT. Its translation: CASSLIGTTWDTQYF.

This clonotype occurred a few times. The chain uses TRBV7-3 and TRBJ2-1, with D tentatively TRBD2 (5 bases). The germline CDR1 and CDR2 sequences are SGHTA and FQGTGA. With 6 bases removed from V and 6 bases from J, the gap between germline ends came to 18 bases. The CDR3 runs 15 residues. DNA of the CDR3: TGTGCCAGCAGTCGAGGGCCGGTTTCCCCCAATGAGCAGTTCTTC. Translation: CASSRGPVSPNEQFF.

The chain recombines TRBV5-1 with TRBJ2-7; 8 bases are a match to TRBD2. This CDR3 has 14 residues. CDR1 and CDR2 from the germline V gene are SGHRS and YFSETQ. The trim removed 0 bases at V and 4 bases at J, leaving 3 bases unmatched. CDR3 residues: CASSLEAGEYEQYF. Written as DNA, the CDR3 is TGCGCCAGCAGCTTGGAAGCGGGGGAGTACGAGCAGTACTTC.

The sample holds one count of this clonotype. The J gene is TRBJ1-4, the V gene TRBV4-1; 7 bases fit TRBD1. The CDR3 consists of 14 residues. The germline V gene has CDR1 MGHRA and CDR2 YSYEKL. The ends lost 1 base at V and 15 bases at J; junction bases unmatched: 11. The CDR3 loop reads CASSQAGEKQGLFF. In DNA form, the CDR3 reads TGCGCCAGCAGCCAAGCAGGGGAGAAACAGGGGTTGTTTTTT.

The rearrangement uses TRBV12-3 or TRBV12-4 and TRBJ1-1, with a tentative D call TRBD1 (6 bases). V gave up 4 bases and J gave up 3 bases, with 15 bases separating them. The CDR3 runs 15 residues. The CDR3 bases are TGTGCCAGCAGTTGGACAGCCAAACCGTACACTGAAGCTTTCTTT. This translates into CASSWTAKPYTEAFF.

There are a few counts of this clonotype. This chain connects TRBV20-1 to TRBJ1-2; maybe TRBD1 (5 bases). Trimming removed 3 bases from V and 3 bases from J, with 11 bases in between. The CDR3 has 13 residues. Germline loops: CDR1 DFQATT, CDR2 SNEGSKA (reference sequence). DNA for the CDR3: TGCAGTGCTAGTTTAACAGGCGACTATGGCTACACCTTC. Translation: CSASLTGDYGYTF.

This clonotype was recorded once. The J gene is TRBJ2-3, the V gene TRBV30; TRBD1 aligns across 11 bases. Losses at the gene ends were 8 bases for V and 4 bases for J; bases not matched to a gene: 5. Looked up from germline, CDR1 is GTSNPN and CDR2 is SVGIG (reference sequence). The CDR3 has 13 amino acids. The DNA for the CDR3 is TGTGCCGGGGACAGGGGGTCCGCAGATACGCAGTATTTT. Protein product: CAGDRGSADTQYF. Full variable domain (outside the CDR3, taken from reference TRBV30 and TRBJ2-3): SQTIHQWPATLVQPVGSPLSLECTVEGTSNPNLYWYRQAAGRGLQLLFYSVGIGQISSEVPQNLSASRPQDRQFILSSKKLLLSDSGFYLCAGDRGSADTQYFGPGTRLTVL.

This clonotype showed up many times. This sequence joins TRBV11-2 and TRBJ2-7, with D possibly being TRBD1 (6 bases). The CDR3 consists of 14 residues. CDR1 is SGHAT and CDR2 is FQNNGV in the germline V gene. Trimming removed 2 bases from V and 4 bases from J, with 12 bases in between. The CDR3 DNA sequence: TGTGCCAGCAGCTTAAATACAGGGCCGTACGAGCAGTACTTC. It specifies CASSLNTGPYEQYF. Using reference TRBV11-2 and TRBJ2-7 for the parts outside the CDR3, the full variable domain is EAGVAQSPRYKIIEKRQSVAFWCNPISGHATLYWYQQILGQGPKLLIQFQNNGVVDDSQLPKDRFSAERLKGVDSTLKIQPAKLEDSAVYLCASSLNTGPYEQYFGPGTRLTVT.

Many counts were recorded for this clonotype. The J gene is TRBJ1-4, the V gene TRBV5-1, with TRBD1 as a possible D gene (6 bases). The CDR3 length is 14 residues. From germline, CDR1 is SGHRS and CDR2 YFSETQ. V lost 2 bases, J lost 4 bases, and 9 bases lay in between. The CDR3 DNA reads TGCGCCAGCAGCTTCGGACAGAATAATGAAAAACTGTTTTTT. Translation gives CASSFGQNNEKLFF.